This TCR beta chain was sequenced for a study of blood T cell repertoires in COVID-19. The CDR3 consists of 14 residues. Germline-derived CDR1 and CDR2 are SQVTM and ANQGSEA. Sequencing used immunoSEQ multiplex PCR; TCRdb keeps in-frame clones, though not all of them. Of about 120,000 clones detected, 85% to 90% appear once; the ten largest clones hold roughly a quarter. This receptor was identified in a man between 65 and 79 years old with active or convalescent COVID-19. The specimen was peripheral blood. The chain has TRBV29-1 and TRBJ2-1; D remains ambiguous. Written as DNA, the CDR3 is TGCAGTGAAAAGGCGGAGAGCTCCTACAATGAGCAGTTCTTC. The encoded protein is CSEKAESSYNEQFF.